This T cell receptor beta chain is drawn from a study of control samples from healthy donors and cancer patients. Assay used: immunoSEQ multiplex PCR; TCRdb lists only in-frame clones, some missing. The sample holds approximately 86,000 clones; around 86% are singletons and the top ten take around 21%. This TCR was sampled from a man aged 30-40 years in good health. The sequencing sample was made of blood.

CDR3 coding DNA: TGTGCCAGCAAGAGGGACTTGGGGACTGAAGCTTTCTTT. Translating it yields CASKRDLGTEAFF. This chain connects TRBV2 to TRBJ1-1, with D possibly matching TRBD1 (5 bases). CDR1 is SNHLY, CDR2 FYNNEI, per germline. The ends were cut back, 7 bases at V and 5 bases at J, with 14 bases in the middle. This CDR3 spans 13 amino acids.